This entry concerns a single T cell receptor (beta chain). What it binds is unknown. The sample originates from a study of CD4+ T cells in melanoma. Findings and caveats of the study: In melanoma, neoantigen-specific CD4+ T cells reportedly differed in differentiation state. CD8+ T cell, macrophage and B cell function reportedly correlated with neoantigen-specific CD4+ T cells.

TCRdb's copy holds only in-frame clones and misses some; the assay was immunoSEQ multiplex PCR. Seen here are about 50,000 clones, roughly 89% observed once, and the top ten hold about 12%. Germline CDR1 MDHEN, CDR2 SYDVKM. V lost 6 bases, J lost 7 bases, and 12 bases stayed unmatched. The length of the CDR3 is 16 residues. The sequence was obtained from a human donor with melanoma. The chain combines TRBV28 with TRBJ1-4; 9 nucleotides line up with TRBD1. Material for sequencing was peripheral blood. In DNA, the CDR3 is TGTGCCAGCAGACAGACCGGGACAGGGCCCCGTGAAAAACTGTTTTTT. Translating gives CASRQTGTGPREKLFF.